This T cell receptor beta chain is drawn from a study of T cells in Graves' hyperthyroidism and ophthalmopathy. This clonotype was counted at least ten times. The antigen is unknown. Amplified regions were TCR beta CDR3 sequences from RNA transcripts. First-round RT-PCR of the TCR CDR3 relied on the HTBI primer set. TCRdb redid the calling of the multiplex PCR reads with MiXCR, one entry per CDR3 protein. The sample consists of around 190,000 distinct CDR3 sequences, around a sixth of them appearing once. Study-wide results and limits: The model made its ophthalmopathy prediction, and onset followed a median approximately six months later.

The sequenced material came from blood. This clonotype originated in a woman between 50 and 59 years old with Graves' hyperthyroidism.

The CDR3 DNA reads as TGTGCCAGCACCCCTTTACTAGGATATGGCTACACCTTC. Translating it yields CASTPLLGYGYTF. The chain employs TRBV11-2 and TRBJ1-2; unclear D gene. This CDR3 is built from 13 residues. Trimming pared 7 bases from V and 5 bases from J, leaving 14 bases between. Germline assignment: CDR1 SGHAT and CDR2 FQNNGV.